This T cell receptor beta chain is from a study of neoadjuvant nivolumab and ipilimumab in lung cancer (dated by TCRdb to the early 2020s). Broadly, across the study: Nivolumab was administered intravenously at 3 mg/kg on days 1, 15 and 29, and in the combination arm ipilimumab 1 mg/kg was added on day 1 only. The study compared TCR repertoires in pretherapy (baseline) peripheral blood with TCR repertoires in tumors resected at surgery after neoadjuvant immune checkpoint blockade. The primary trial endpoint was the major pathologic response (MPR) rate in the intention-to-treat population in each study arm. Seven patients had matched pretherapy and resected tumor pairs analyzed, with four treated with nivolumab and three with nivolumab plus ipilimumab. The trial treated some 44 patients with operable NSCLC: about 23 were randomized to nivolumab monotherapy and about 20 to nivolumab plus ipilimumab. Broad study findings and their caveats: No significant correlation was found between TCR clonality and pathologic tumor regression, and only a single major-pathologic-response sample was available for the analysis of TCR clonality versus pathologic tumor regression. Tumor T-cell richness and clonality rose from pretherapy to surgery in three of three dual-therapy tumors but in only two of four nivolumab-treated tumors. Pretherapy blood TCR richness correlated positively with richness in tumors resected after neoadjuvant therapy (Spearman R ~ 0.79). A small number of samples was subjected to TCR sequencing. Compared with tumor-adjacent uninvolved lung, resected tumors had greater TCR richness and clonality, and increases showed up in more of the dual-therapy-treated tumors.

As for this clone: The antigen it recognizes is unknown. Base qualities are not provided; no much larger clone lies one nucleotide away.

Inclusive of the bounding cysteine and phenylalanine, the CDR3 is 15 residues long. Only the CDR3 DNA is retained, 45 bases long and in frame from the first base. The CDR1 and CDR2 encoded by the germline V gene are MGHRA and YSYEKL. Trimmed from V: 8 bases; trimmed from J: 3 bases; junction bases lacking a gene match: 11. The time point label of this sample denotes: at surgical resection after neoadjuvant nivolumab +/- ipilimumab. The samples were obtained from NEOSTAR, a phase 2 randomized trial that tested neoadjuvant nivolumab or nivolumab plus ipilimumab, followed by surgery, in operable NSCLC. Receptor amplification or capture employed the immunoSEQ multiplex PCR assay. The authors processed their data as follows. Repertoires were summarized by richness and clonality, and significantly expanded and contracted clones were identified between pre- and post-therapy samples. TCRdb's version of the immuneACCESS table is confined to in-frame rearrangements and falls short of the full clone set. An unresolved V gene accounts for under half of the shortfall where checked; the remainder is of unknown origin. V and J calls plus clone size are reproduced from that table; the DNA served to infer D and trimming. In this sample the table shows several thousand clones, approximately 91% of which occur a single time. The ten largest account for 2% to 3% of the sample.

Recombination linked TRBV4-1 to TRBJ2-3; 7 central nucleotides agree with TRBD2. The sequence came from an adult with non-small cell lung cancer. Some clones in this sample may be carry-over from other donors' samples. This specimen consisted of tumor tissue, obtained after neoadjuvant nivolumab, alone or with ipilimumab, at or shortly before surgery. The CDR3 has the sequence CASARLASPTDTQYF. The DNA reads TGCGCCAGCGCTAGACTAGCCTCCCCAACAGATACGCAGTATTTT.